This T cell receptor (beta chain) was recorded in a study of cytomegalovirus exposure and HLA in healthy donors. Both 60 Vbeta primers and 13 Jbeta primers went into the PCR. Some clones are missing from TCRdb's copy, which holds only in-frame ones; the method was immunoSEQ multiplex PCR. The table shows some 170,000 clones, with roughly four fifths occurring only once. This CDR3 comprises 14 residues. V was shortened by 1 base and J by 4 bases, with 11 bases between the two germline ends. Germline V gene lookup returns CDR1 SGHRS and CDR2 YFSETQ. This chain connects TRBV5-1 to TRBJ1-1; no clear D gene. The TCR was taken from a woman aged 50 to 60 in good health and CMV-seropositive. What was sequenced was PBMCs. The CDR3 here is CASSLSGSGTEAFF. The CDR3 bases are TGCGCCAGCAGCTTGTCCGGTAGTGGCACTGAAGCTTTCTTT.